The 30 T cell receptor beta chains given below trace back to one sample, sequenced in a study of cytomegalovirus exposure and HLA in healthy donors (dated by TCRdb to the late 2010s). Library preparation employed the immunoSEQ multiplex PCR assay. For the multiplex PCR, a mixture combining 60 forward primers for TCR Vbeta segments and 13 reverse primers for TCR Jbeta segments was used. TCRdb mirrors the immuneACCESS table, restricted to in-frame sequences. Some clones are absent from its copies; in checked studies, under half trace to an unresolved V gene, and the reason for the others is unknown. For this sample there are about 140,000 clones; approximately 65% appear just once. The ten largest clonotypes hold 6.5% of the sample. Material: PBMCs. The receptors come from a woman aged 55-70 years in good health and CMV-seronegative.

The gene calls are TRBV10-3 and TRBJ1-1; perhaps TRBD1 as D (5 bases). V shed 1 base and J shed 4 bases, with 13 bases lying between them. CDR1 and CDR2 from the germline V gene are ENHRY and SYGVKD. This CDR3 comprises 15 residues. In DNA form, the CDR3 reads TGTGCCATCAGTGAGTGGGGGGGGAAGGTCACTGAAGCTTTCTTT. Amino acid sequence: CAISEWGGKVTEAFF.

This chain joins TRBV29-1 and TRBJ2-5; a weak D match, TRBD2 (6 bases). V was clipped by 3 bases and J by 9 bases, with 20 bases between them. The germline gives CDR1 SQVTM, CDR2 ANQGSEA. The CDR3 is 14 residues long. The CDR3 sequence: CSVDVLAGSSAQYF. The CDR3 region has the DNA TGCAGCGTTGATGTTCTGGCGGGGTCTTCGGCCCAGTACTTC.

The count of this clone is one. At one boundary the junction diverges from the germline segment, which might be a read error. The CDR3 region is CSSSSSDTQYF. CDR3 sequence (DNA): TGTTCCAGCAGCTCCTCTGATACGCAGTATTTT. This chain links TRBV7-9 with TRBJ2-3; D is ambiguous. CDR3 length: 11 amino acids. The germline V gene has CDR1 SEHNR and CDR2 FQNEAQ (reference sequence).

The V and J genes are TRBV10-3 and TRBJ2-7; 7 bases match TRBD1. This CDR3 region has 13 residues. The V segment lost 4 bases and the J segment 3 bases; nucleotides outside the gene matches: 3. Germline V gives CDR1 ENHRY, CDR2 SYGVKD. The CDR3 DNA reads TGTGCCATCAGTGGGGACAGCTACTACGAGCAGTACTTC. Its translation is CAISGDSYYEQYF.

Only a few counts were recorded for this clone. The chain recombines TRBV11-2 with TRBJ2-4, with D possibly TRBD1 on 6 matching bases. The V gene lost 0 bases and the J gene lost 7 bases, with 16 bases spanning the gap. Germline CDR1 SGHAT, CDR2 FQNNGV. The CDR3 runs 16 residues. The CDR3 DNA sequence: TGTGCCAGCAGCTTAGACCCGGGACAAAGGCATAACATTCAGTACTTC. Translating gives CASSLDPGQRHNIQYF.

This chain uses TRBV6-6 with TRBJ1-5, with 9 bases lining up with TRBD1. The CDR3 has 16 residues. Germline CDR1 reads MNHNY; CDR2 reads SVGAGI (reference sequence). The V gene end was trimmed by 4 bases and the J gene end by 6 bases; junction bases not matched to a gene: 10. Here the CDR3 DNA reads TGTGCCAGCAGTTTCGGGACAGGGTCGATCAGTCAGCCCCAGCATTTT. Residues: CASSFGTGSISQPQHF.

This chain uses TRBV7-8 with TRBJ1-2; TRBD1 is a possible D gene (5 bases). Germline CDR1 is SGHVS and CDR2 is FQNEAQ. The CDR3 is 15 residues long. Trimming removed 5 bases at V and 4 bases at J, with 17 bases between. CDR3: CASSLLDRNLYGYTF. CDR3 DNA sequence: TGTGCCAGCAGCCTCCTCGACAGAAACCTCTATGGCTACACCTTC.

CDR3 bases: TGTGCCAGCAGCTTCACTAGGGCGGATCCCTACGAGCAGTACTTC. It encodes CASSFTRADPYEQYF. V is TRBV7-2 and J is TRBJ2-7, with D possibly TRBD2 on 5 matching bases. The CDR3 runs 15 residues. V gave up 3 bases and J gave up 2 bases, with 14 bases separating them. Germline V gene lookup returns CDR1 SGHTA and CDR2 FQGNSA. Supplemented by reference TRBV7-2 and TRBJ2-7, the full variable domain reads GAGVSQSPSNKVTEKGKDVELRCDPISGHTALYWYRQSLGQGLEFLIYFQGNSAPDKSGLPSDRFSAERTGGSVSTLTIQRTQQEDSAVYLCASSFTRADPYEQYFGPGTRLTVT.

The chain carries TRBV5-4 and TRBJ2-2, with 7 nucleotides matching TRBD2. V was pared by 2 bases and J by 4 bases, with 5 bases of the junction left unmatched. Germline loops: CDR1 SGHNT, CDR2 YYREEE (reference sequence). This CDR3 is built from 15 residues. CDR3 sequence (DNA): TGTGCCAGCAGCTTAGGAGGGAGGGGCACCGGGGAGCTGTTTTTT. It is translated as CASSLGGRGTGELFF.

V and J are TRBV7-2 and TRBJ1-1; 11 nucleotides align to TRBD1. Trimming cost V 6 bases and J 6 bases; bases outside gene matches: 9. From germline, CDR1 is SGHTA and CDR2 FQGNSA. CDR3 length: 15 amino acids. CDR3 residues: CASRPSRDRGAEAFF. DNA of the CDR3: TGTGCCAGCAGACCGTCCCGGGACAGGGGGGCTGAAGCTTTCTTT.

The CDR3 loop reads CASSVPGGGHGYTF. CDR3 in DNA: TGTGCCAGCAGCGTACCCGGGGGGGGGCATGGCTACACCTTC. The rearrangement links TRBV6-1 to TRBJ1-2, with D perhaps matching TRBD1 (6 bases). The germline V and J ends were trimmed by 6 bases and 6 bases, with 17 bases remaining between them. Germline values: CDR1 MNHNS, CDR2 SASEGT. CDR3 length: 14 amino acids.

The V gene is TRBV6-1, the J gene TRBJ1-1; D is perhaps TRBD1 (5 bases). CDR1 MNHNS and CDR2 SASEGT come from the germline V gene. The V end lost 6 bases, the J end lost 0 bases, and 14 bases lay between the germline ends. CDR3 length: 15 amino acids. The DNA for the CDR3 is TGTGCCAGCAGACAAAGGGGCCCGCTGAACACTGAAGCTTTCTTT. It yields the protein CASRQRGPLNTEAFF.

The J gene is TRBJ2-7, the V gene TRBV5-6; a weak D match, TRBD1 (5 bases). The germline gives CDR1 SGHDT, CDR2 YYEEEE. CDR3 length: 15 residues. The germline V and J ends were trimmed by 2 bases and 3 bases, with 15 bases remaining between them. This CDR3 is CASSFRAAGVYEQYF. The CDR3, as DNA: TGTGCCAGCAGCTTCAGGGCAGCCGGCGTCTACGAGCAGTACTTC.

This chain uses TRBV5-1 with TRBJ1-1, with D possibly TRBD1 on 6 matching bases. V dropped 4 bases and J dropped 8 bases, with 12 bases sitting between them. Germline loops: CDR1 SGHRS, CDR2 YFSETQ. This CDR3 region has 12 residues. The CDR3 DNA reads TGCGCCAGCAGCATCAGGGGAGAAGAAGCTTTCTTT. It is translated as CASSIRGEEAFF.

There are a few counts of this clone. The rearrangement joins TRBV6-1 to TRBJ1-6; D gene uncertain. The V gene's germline CDR1 is MNHNS and CDR2 SASEGT. Between the trimmed V and J ends, which lost 4 bases and 0 bases, there was a span of 4 bases. This CDR3 comprises 14 residues. DNA for the CDR3: TGTGCCAGCAGTGCCAACTCCTATAATTCACCCCTCCACTTT. It codes for CASSANSYNSPLHF.

This chain connects TRBV4-1 to TRBJ1-1, with 9 bases aligning to TRBD1. This CDR3 has 15 residues. V lost 4 bases and J lost 7; bases outside the gene matches: 10. Germline V gives CDR1 MGHRA, CDR2 YSYEKL. This CDR3 is CASSRSRQGGDEAFF. The CDR3 nucleotides are TGCGCCAGCAGCCGAAGCAGACAGGGGGGTGATGAAGCTTTCTTT.

The rearrangement links TRBV5-1 to TRBJ2-1; 7 bases are a match to TRBD2. V was clipped by 4 bases and J by 4 bases; unmatched bases: 8. Germline loops: CDR1 SGHRS, CDR2 YFSETQ. The CDR3 consists of 15 residues. CDR3 amino acids: CASSRLAGGYNEQFF. In DNA form, the CDR3 reads TGCGCCAGCAGCAGACTAGCCGGGGGTTACAATGAGCAGTTCTTC.

The chain joins TRBV19 to TRBJ2-7, with 8 bases lining up with TRBD1. J lost 6 bases, V lost 2 bases, and 6 bases had no gene match. The CDR3 length is 14 residues. Germline lookup yields CDR1 LNHDA and CDR2 SQIVND (reference sequence). The DNA for the CDR3 is TGTGCCAGTAGTATACAGGGGGCAATACGCGAGCAGTACTTC. Protein: CASSIQGAIREQYF.

This clone was picked up a small number of times. The V call is TRBV5-1, the J call TRBJ2-7, with unresolved D. Looked up from germline, CDR1 is SGHRS and CDR2 is YFSETQ. The CDR3 loop spans 15 amino acids. V gave up 5 bases and J gave up 3 bases, with 18 bases separating them. The CDR3: CASRLDTQSFYEQYF. The DNA for the CDR3 is TGCGCCAGCAGACTTGACACCCAGTCTTTCTACGAGCAGTACTTC.

The chain couples TRBV18 to TRBJ2-7; 10 bases align to TRBD2. The germline V gene encodes CDR1 KGHSH and CDR2 LQKENI. There are 17 residues in the CDR3. J gave up 4 bases and V 3 bases, and 12 bases lay outside the gene matches. The CDR3 here is CASSPRQPLAGVYEQYF. CDR3 coding DNA: TGTGCCAGCTCACCCCGTCAGCCTCTAGCGGGGGTGTACGAGCAGTACTTC.

This clone has a handful of counts. The CDR3: CASSGQGAWTEAFF. In DNA form, the CDR3 reads TGCGCCAGCAGCGGGCAGGGGGCGTGGACTGAAGCTTTCTTT. The V and J genes are TRBV4-3 and TRBJ1-1; TRBD1 matches at 8 bases. Germline V gene data show CDR1 as LGHNA and CDR2 as YSLEER. This CDR3 has 14 amino acids. V gave up 5 bases and J gave up 5 bases; unmatched junction bases: 7.

In its sample, this clone was seen a few times. CDR3 in DNA: TGCGCCAGCAGCCAAGATCCAGGGACAGGGGTAGGCTACACCTTC. As protein: CASSQDPGTGVGYTF. The chain links TRBV4-3 to TRBJ1-2; 10 nucleotides line up with TRBD1. The V gene's germline CDR1 is LGHNA and CDR2 YSLEER. The CDR3 runs to 15 residues. After removal of 0 bases from V and 8 bases from J, the junction contained 6 bases not matched to a gene.

CDR3 region: CASSASGQETQYF. In DNA form, the CDR3 reads TGCGCCAGCAGCGCTAGCGGGCAAGAGACCCAGTACTTC. The rearrangement uses TRBV5-1 and TRBJ2-5; 8 nucleotides match TRBD2. CDR1 SGHRS and CDR2 YFSETQ come from the germline V gene. The CDR3 consists of 13 residues. Trimming removed 4 bases from V and 2 bases from J; junction bases left unmatched: 1.

This rearrangement joins TRBV12-5 to TRBJ2-1; 12 bases line up with TRBD2. Germline V gives CDR1 LGHNT, CDR2 FRNRAP. After removal of 0 bases from V and 10 bases from J, the junction contained 1 base not matched to a gene. This CDR3 contains 14 residues. The CDR3 here is CASGLVGLAGEQFF. CDR3 sequence (DNA): TGTGCTAGTGGTTTGGTCGGACTAGCGGGGGAGCAGTTCTTC.

This chain links TRBV5-1 with TRBJ2-5, with 7 bases aligning to TRBD2. Trimming at V came to 0 bases and at J to 4 bases, leaving 6 bases not matched to a gene. The CDR3 sequence is 15 residues long. CDR1 is SGHRS, CDR2 YFSETQ, per germline. CDR3 sequence: CASSLVAGVGETQYF. The CDR3 DNA sequence: TGCGCCAGCAGCTTGGTTGCGGGAGTAGGAGAGACCCAGTACTTC. Variable domain in full (rest from reference TRBV5-1 and TRBJ2-5): KAGVTQTPRYLIKTRGQQVTLSCSPISGHRSVSWYQQTPGQGLQFLFEYFSETQRNKGNFPGRFSGRQFSNSRSEMNVSTLELGDSALYLCASSLVAGVGETQYFGPGTRLLVL.

The V and J genes are TRBV5-1 and TRBJ2-2; 9 nucleotides line up with TRBD1. The CDR3 consists of 16 residues. With V trimmed by 5 bases and J by 4 bases, 9 bases remained unmatched. Germline CDR1 and CDR2: SGHRS and YFSETQ. The CDR3 DNA reads TGCGCCAGCAGGGAGGGACAGGGTACCTCCACCGGGGAGCTGTTTTTT. As protein: CASREGQGTSTGELFF. Looking up the rest from reference TRBV5-1 and TRBJ2-2 gives the full variable domain: KAGVTQTPRYLIKTRGQQVTLSCSPISGHRSVSWYQQTPGQGLQFLFEYFSETQRNKGNFPGRFSGRQFSNSRSEMNVSTLELGDSALYLCASREGQGTSTGELFFGEGSRLTVL.

The chain uses TRBV9 and TRBJ2-2, with 10 bases fitting TRBD2. Germline V gene data show CDR1 as SGDLS and CDR2 as YYNGEE. Unmatched junction bases numbered 8, after V lost 3 bases and J lost 6 bases. This CDR3 comprises 16 residues. Written as DNA, the CDR3 is TGTGCCAGCAGCGCCCGGAGGAGCGGGGGGGCCGGGGAGCTGTTTTTT. Translating gives CASSARRSGGAGELFF.

This clone has more than one count but fewer than ten. The V call is TRBV9, the J call TRBJ2-3; 15 bases agree with TRBD2. J lost 4 bases, V lost 4 bases, and 4 bases had no gene match. Germline values: CDR1 SGDLS, CDR2 YYNGEE. This CDR3 has 16 residues. CDR3 sequence reads: CASSTRTSGGADTQYF. The CDR3 nucleotides read TGTGCCAGCAGCACCCGGACTAGCGGGGGGGCAGATACGCAGTATTTT.

The chain combines TRBV27 with TRBJ2-1; 9 positions match TRBD2. The CDR3 runs to 18 residues. Trimming took 7 bases from V and 5 from J; bases not matched to a gene: 18. Germline V gene lookup returns CDR1 MNHEY and CDR2 SMNVEV (reference sequence). CDR3: CASNLYSGGGRGDNEQFF. CDR3 bases: TGTGCCAGCAACTTATATAGTGGGGGCGGGAGGGGTGACAATGAGCAGTTCTTC.

The chain recombines TRBV5-1 with TRBJ2-5, with 8 bases fitting TRBD2. The CDR3 contains 16 residues. Germline assignment: CDR1 SGHRS and CDR2 YFSETQ. V shed 2 bases and J 1 base; nucleotides not matched to a gene: 7. CDR3 loop: CASSLRTSRPQETQYF. CDR3 bases: TGCGCCAGCAGCTTAAGGACTAGCAGACCCCAAGAGACCCAGTACTTC. Variable domain in full (rest from reference TRBV5-1 and TRBJ2-5): KAGVTQTPRYLIKTRGQQVTLSCSPISGHRSVSWYQQTPGQGLQFLFEYFSETQRNKGNFPGRFSGRQFSNSRSEMNVSTLELGDSALYLCASSLRTSRPQETQYFGPGTRLLVL.